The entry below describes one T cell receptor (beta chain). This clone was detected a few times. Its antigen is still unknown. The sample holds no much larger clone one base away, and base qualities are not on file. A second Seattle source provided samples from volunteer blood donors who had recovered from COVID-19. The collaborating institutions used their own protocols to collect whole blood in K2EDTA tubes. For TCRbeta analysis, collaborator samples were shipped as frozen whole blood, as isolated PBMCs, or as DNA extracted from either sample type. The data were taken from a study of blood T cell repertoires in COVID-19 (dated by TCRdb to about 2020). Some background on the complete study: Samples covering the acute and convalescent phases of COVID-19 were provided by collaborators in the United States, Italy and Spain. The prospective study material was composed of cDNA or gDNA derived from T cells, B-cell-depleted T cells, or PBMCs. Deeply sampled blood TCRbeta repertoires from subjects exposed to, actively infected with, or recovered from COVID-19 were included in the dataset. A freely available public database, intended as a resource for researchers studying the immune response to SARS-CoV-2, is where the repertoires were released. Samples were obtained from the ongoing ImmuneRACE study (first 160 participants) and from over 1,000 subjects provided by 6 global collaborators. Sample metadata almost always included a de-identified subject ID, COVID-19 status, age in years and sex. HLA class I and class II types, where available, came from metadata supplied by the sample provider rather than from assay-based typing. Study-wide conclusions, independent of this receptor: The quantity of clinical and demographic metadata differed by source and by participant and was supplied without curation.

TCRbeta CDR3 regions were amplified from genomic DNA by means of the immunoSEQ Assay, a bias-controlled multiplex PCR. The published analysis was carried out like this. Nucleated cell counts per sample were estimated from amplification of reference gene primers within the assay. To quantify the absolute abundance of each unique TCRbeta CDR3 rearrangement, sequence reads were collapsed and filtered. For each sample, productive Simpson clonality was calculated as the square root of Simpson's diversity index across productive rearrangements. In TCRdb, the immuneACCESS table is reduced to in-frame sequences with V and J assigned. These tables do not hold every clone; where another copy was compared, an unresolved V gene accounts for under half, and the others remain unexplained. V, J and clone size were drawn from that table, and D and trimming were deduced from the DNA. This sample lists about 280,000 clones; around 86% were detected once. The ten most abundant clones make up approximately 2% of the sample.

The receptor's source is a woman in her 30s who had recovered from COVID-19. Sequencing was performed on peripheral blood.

This receptor carries the CDR3 CASSIVSSGGADEQFF. The DNA reads TGTGCCAGTAGTATAGTCTCTAGCGGAGGGGCGGATGAGCAGTTCTTC. This chain is built from TRBV19 and TRBJ2-1, with 7 bases aligning to TRBD2. Trimming accounts for 1 base at V and 8 bases at J, while the number of junction bases matched to no gene is 11. The CDR3, cysteine through phenylalanine, is 16 amino acids long. Here the CDR3 DNA is all that survives: 48 bases in frame from base 1. The germline V gene (reference sequence) specifies LNHDA as CDR1 and SQIVND as CDR2.